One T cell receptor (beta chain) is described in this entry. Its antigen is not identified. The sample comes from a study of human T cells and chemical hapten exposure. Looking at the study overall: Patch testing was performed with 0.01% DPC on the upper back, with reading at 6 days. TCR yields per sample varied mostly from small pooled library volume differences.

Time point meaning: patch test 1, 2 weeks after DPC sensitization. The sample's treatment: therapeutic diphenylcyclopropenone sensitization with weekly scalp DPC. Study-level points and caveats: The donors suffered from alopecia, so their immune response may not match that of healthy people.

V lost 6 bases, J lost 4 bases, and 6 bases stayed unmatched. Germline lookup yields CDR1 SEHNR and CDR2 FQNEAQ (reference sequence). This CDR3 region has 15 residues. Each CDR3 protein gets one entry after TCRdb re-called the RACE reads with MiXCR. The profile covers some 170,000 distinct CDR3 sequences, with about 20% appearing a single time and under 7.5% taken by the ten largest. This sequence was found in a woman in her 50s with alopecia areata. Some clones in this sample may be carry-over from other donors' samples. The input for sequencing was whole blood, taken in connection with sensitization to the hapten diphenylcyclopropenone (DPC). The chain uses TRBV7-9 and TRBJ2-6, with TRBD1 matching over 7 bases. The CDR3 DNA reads TGTGCCAGCAGTTACCGGGACAGAGGGGCCAACGTCCTGACTTTC. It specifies CASSYRDRGANVLTF. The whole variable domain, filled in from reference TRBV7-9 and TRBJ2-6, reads DTGVSQNPRHKITKRGQNVTFRCDPISEHNRLYWYRQTLGQGPEFLTYFQNEAQLEKSRLLSDRFSAERPKGSFSTLEIQRTEQGDSAMYLCASSYRDRGANVLTFGAGSRLTVL.